These 3 T cell receptor beta chains originate from one sample sequenced in a study of blood T cell repertoires in COVID-19. The protocol was immunoSEQ multiplex PCR, while the TCRdb copy is restricted to in-frame clones and leaves out a portion. The data hold about 98,000 clones, with roughly 86% observed a single time. The sequenced sample consisted of peripheral blood. These receptor sequences come from a man aged 35 to 55 with active or convalescent COVID-19.

The genes are TRBV28 and TRBJ2-2; TRBD2 agrees at 10 bases. CDR1 is MDHEN, CDR2 SYDVKM, per germline. The V segment lost 8 bases and the J segment 1 base; nucleotides outside the gene matches: 4. CDR3 length: 15 residues. For the CDR3, the DNA is TGTGCCAGCGGCGGACTAGCGGTGAACACCGGGGAGCTGTTTTTT. Translating it yields CASGGLAVNTGELFF.

The gene calls are TRBV7-9 and TRBJ2-4; D is unclear. This CDR3 has 12 residues. CDR1 and CDR2 from the germline V gene are SEHNR and FQNEAQ (reference sequence). V was trimmed by 1 base and J by 6 bases, leaving 4 bases between them. The chain's CDR3 is CASSLVGNIQYF. The CDR3 region has the DNA TGTGCCAGCAGCTTAGTCGGAAACATTCAGTACTTC.

This clone occurred a few times. The chain employs TRBV29-1 and TRBJ1-3; D is uncertain. This CDR3 contains 13 residues. Germline V gene sequence: CDR1 SQVTM, CDR2 ANQGSEA. V lost 8 bases, J lost 0 bases, and 11 bases lay in between. The CDR3: CSIKSSSGNTIYF. The DNA of the CDR3 is TGCAGCATCAAAAGTAGCTCTGGAAACACCATATATTTT.